What follows is one T cell receptor (beta chain) and its context. Antigen unknown. TCRdb's copy holds only in-frame clones and misses some; the assay was immunoSEQ multiplex PCR. Of 45,000 to 65,000 clones listed, roughly 80% were seen once; the top ten hold about 15%. CDR1 and CDR2 (germline): ENHRY, SYGVKD. Trimming took 3 bases from V and 1 from J, leaving 3 bases between them. The CDR3 consists of 12 residues. Collection occurred without any documented infections or immune events in donors. The entry originates in a study of identifying expanded T cells in peripheral blood. General study points: Differentially abundant clones: 0.95 to 1.5 between replicates, 16.4 at around 14 days, 19 to 20 at four. Across healthy donors, higher total template counts meant significantly greater two-week count variance.

The sample consisted of blood. V and J are TRBV10-3 and TRBJ1-1; D not certain. This receptor was taken from a person aged 18 to 75 in good health. The CDR3 here is CAISEANTEAFF. The CDR3 nucleotides read TGTGCCATCAGTGAAGCGAACACTGAAGCTTTCTTT.